The 31 T cell receptor beta chains listed next were all sequenced from one sample in a study of blood T cell repertoires in COVID-19 (TCRdb year 2020). Receptors were amplified or captured by the immunoSEQ multiplex PCR assay. The immuneACCESS repertoire file appears here via TCRdb, limited to in-frame rearrangements. These files lack a portion of the clones; in checked studies, under half of the deficit traces to unresolved V genes, and the cause of the others is not known. This sample holds 190,000 or so clones; roughly four fifths were observed only once. Roughly 14% of the sample is in the top ten clones. The sequenced sample was peripheral blood. The receptors shown here come from a man in his fifties who had recovered from COVID-19.

The chain employs TRBV7-2 and TRBJ2-1; TRBD1 matches 7 bases. This CDR3 is built from 16 residues. Germline V lookup: CDR1 SGHTA, CDR2 FQGNSA. The V gene end was trimmed by 2 bases and the J gene end by 4 bases; junction bases not matched to a gene: 8. The CDR3 coding sequence is TGTGCCAGCAGCTTAAAGTGGCAGGGGGATTACAATGAGCAGTTCTTC. It yields the protein CASSLKWQGDYNEQFF.

The chain uses TRBV5-1 and TRBJ1-1, with a weak D call TRBD1 (5 bases). The CDR3 extends over 14 amino acids. The germline V and J ends were trimmed by 3 bases and 5 bases, with 14 bases remaining between them. The germline CDR1 and CDR2 sequences are SGHRS and YFSETQ. CDR3 residues: CASSYDSGGTEAFF. CDR3 DNA: TGCGCCAGCAGCTATGACAGCGGGGGGACTGAAGCTTTCTTT.

The chain has TRBV7-8 and TRBJ2-5, with TRBD2 as a possible D gene (5 bases). V lost 2 bases to trimming and J lost 0 bases, with 13 bases between them. The CDR3 has 16 amino acids. Germline CDR1 reads SGHVS; CDR2 reads FQNEAQ. The CDR3 sequence: CASSLIGLGYQETQYF. The CDR3 region has the DNA TGTGCCAGCAGCTTAATCGGACTCGGGTACCAAGAGACCCAGTACTTC.

This rearrangement joins TRBV6-1 to TRBJ2-2; possible D gene TRBD1, 6 bases. Trimming removed 1 base from V and 2 bases from J, with 8 bases in between. This CDR3 is built from 15 residues. Germline V gene sequence: CDR1 MNHNS, CDR2 SASEGT. The CDR3 loop reads CASSEGRGNTGELFF. The CDR3 nucleotides are TGTGCCAGCAGTGAAGGCAGGGGCAACACCGGGGAGCTGTTTTTT.

This chain connects TRBV15 to TRBJ2-1; perhaps TRBD2 as D (5 bases). This CDR3 has 16 residues. CDR1 is LNHNV and CDR2 is YYDKDF in the germline V gene (reference sequence). V was clipped by 1 base and J by 4 bases, with 14 bases between them. The CDR3 nucleotides are TGTGCCACCAGCAGAGTAGGGAGTTCCCTTTACAATGAGCAGTTCTTC. Translation gives CATSRVGSSLYNEQFF.

The V gene is TRBV4-1, the J gene TRBJ2-1; D perhaps matches TRBD2 (6 bases). Trimming took 4 bases from V and 4 from J, leaving 11 bases between them. Germline V CDR1 and CDR2: MGHRA, YSYEKL. The CDR3 has 14 amino acids. In nucleotides, the CDR3 is TGCGCCAGCAGCCCCGGGGGAGCTTACAATGAGCAGTTCTTC. This encodes CASSPGGAYNEQFF.

The chain uses TRBV28 and TRBJ2-7; possible D gene TRBD2, 5 bases. There are 13 residues in the CDR3. V dropped 8 bases and J dropped 2 bases, with 13 bases sitting between them. Germline V gives CDR1 MDHEN, CDR2 SYDVKM. In DNA, the CDR3 is TGTGCCAGCCGTGCGGGCATGACCTACGAGCAGTACTTC. This encodes CASRAGMTYEQYF.

The chain links TRBV10-1 to TRBJ1-5, with 11 bases matching TRBD1. The length of the CDR3 is 16 residues. Per germline, CDR1 WNHNN and CDR2 SYGVQD (reference sequence). V shed 6 bases, J shed 0 bases, and the junction held 4 bases outside the gene matches. CDR3 loop: CASRRDRGYSNQPQHF. The CDR3 nucleotides read TGCGCCAGCAGGAGGGACAGGGGGTATAGCAATCAGCCCCAGCATTTT.

The chain has TRBV28 and TRBJ1-5; maybe TRBD1 (5 bases). CDR3 length equals 15 residues. Germline CDR1 and CDR2: MDHEN and SYDVKM. Trimming left V 1 base short and J 3 bases short, with 10 bases between. The CDR3 DNA is TGTGCCAGCAGTTTATTGTCAGGGCTCAATCAGCCCCAGCATTTT. Translating gives CASSLLSGLNQPQHF.

The rearrangement joins TRBV5-1 to TRBJ2-7; perhaps TRBD2 as D (6 bases). The germline CDR1 and CDR2 sequences are SGHRS and YFSETQ. Between the trimmed V and J ends, which lost 4 bases and 4 bases, there was a span of 12 bases. The CDR3 loop spans 13 amino acids. This chain's CDR3 is CASSLRLAYEQYF. The CDR3 DNA sequence: TGCGCCAGCAGCCTGAGGCTAGCGTACGAGCAGTACTTC.

In this sample, this clone turned up a few times. The chain combines TRBV5-1 with TRBJ2-2; D remains unclear. CDR1 is SGHRS, CDR2 YFSETQ, per germline. The CDR3 covers 13 residues. Trimming took off 4 bases at V and 3 bases at J, with 7 bases between the two ends. CDR3 sequence (DNA): TGCGCCAGCAGCACAGAGTACACCGGGGAGCTGTTTTTT. This encodes CASSTEYTGELFF.

This clone was recorded at least ten times. The V call is TRBV7-2, the J call TRBJ2-1; 9 bases agree with TRBD2. V shed 6 bases, J shed 1 base, and the junction held 4 bases outside the gene matches. CDR3 size: 15 residues. CDR1 SGHTA and CDR2 FQGNSA come from the germline V gene. CDR3 sequence: CASRRTSGSYNEQFF. CDR3 bases: TGTGCCAGCAGACGAACTAGCGGGTCCTACAATGAGCAGTTCTTC.

In this sample, this clone turned up a few times. The chain recombines TRBV7-9 with TRBJ2-5; D perhaps matches TRBD2 (6 bases). The V and J ends lost 7 bases and 1 base respectively, with 19 bases between them. The CDR3 spans 16 residues. CDR1 and CDR2 from the germline V gene are SEHNR and FQNEAQ (reference sequence). This chain's CDR3 is CASTPRVADSQETQYF. The CDR3 bases are TGTGCCAGCACCCCGAGGGTAGCGGATTCCCAAGAGACCCAGTACTTC.

Here the CDR3 DNA reads TGTGCCAGCAGCTCAACCGGGGGACAGGGGGCGGCGGAGACCCAGTACTTC. Translated, it gives CASSSTGGQGAAETQYF. The chain links TRBV11-2 to TRBJ2-5, with 12 positions matching TRBD1. V lost 4 bases to trimming and J lost 5 bases; unmatched junction nucleotides: 11. Germline values: CDR1 SGHAT, CDR2 FQNNGV. This CDR3 is 17 amino acids long. Together with reference TRBV11-2 and TRBJ2-5, the CDR3 gives the full variable domain: EAGVAQSPRYKIIEKRQSVAFWCNPISGHATLYWYQQILGQGPKLLIQFQNNGVVDDSQLPKDRFSAERLKGVDSTLKIQPAKLEDSAVYLCASSSTGGQGAAETQYFGPGTRLLVL.

In its sample, this clone was seen once. The chain combines TRBV6-5 with TRBJ2-7; D ambiguous. V lost 0 bases to trimming and J lost 3 bases, with 12 bases between them. Germline loops: CDR1 MNHEY, CDR2 SVGAGI. The CDR3 loop spans 15 amino acids. CDR3 in amino acids: CASSYSIGAGYEQYF. The CDR3 bases are TGTGCCAGCAGTTACTCAATTGGCGCAGGCTACGAGCAGTACTTC.

V is TRBV2 and J is TRBJ1-4, with 7 bases identical to TRBD1. The J segment lost 4 bases and the V segment lost 7 bases, leaving 6 bases of the junction unmatched. The CDR3 is 14 residues long. Germline values: CDR1 SNHLY, CDR2 FYNNEI. The CDR3 loop reads CASNQRGHNEKLFF. As DNA, the CDR3 is TGTGCCAGCAACCAGAGGGGGCATAATGAAAAACTGTTTTTT.

The CDR3 coding sequence is TGTGCCAGTACCAAAACCCGGGGACACCGGGAAAAACTGTTTTTT. It is translated as CASTKTRGHREKLFF. The chain has TRBV19 and TRBJ1-4; D may be TRBD1 (6 bases). In germline, CDR1 is LNHDA, CDR2 SQIVND (reference sequence). Between the trimmed V and J ends, which lost 7 bases and 8 bases, there was a span of 20 bases. The length of the CDR3 is 15 residues.

This chain links TRBV6-5 with TRBJ1-2; D gene ambiguous. The CDR3 runs 13 residues. CDR1 is MNHEY, CDR2 SVGAGI, per germline. Trimming took off 5 bases at V and 8 bases at J, with 15 bases between the two ends. As DNA, the CDR3 is TGTGCCAGCAGTCCAGTTCCCAACCACGGCTACACCTTC. It yields the protein CASSPVPNHGYTF.

The rearrangement joins TRBV7-9 to TRBJ2-7; D possibly corresponds to TRBD1 (5 bases). CDR3 size: 13 residues. V lost 10 bases, J lost 2 bases, and 15 bases lay in between. Germline CDR1 reads SEHNR; CDR2 reads FQNEAQ (reference sequence). This chain's CDR3 is CATRVYRTYEQYF. CDR3 sequence (DNA): TGTGCCACCCGGGTCTACAGGACCTACGAGCAGTACTTC.

This rearrangement joins TRBV5-1 to TRBJ1-4, with 7 nucleotides matching TRBD1. V shed 7 bases and J 2 bases; nucleotides not matched to a gene: 5. CDR1 and CDR2 (germline): SGHRS, YFSETQ. The CDR3 extends over 14 amino acids. The DNA for the CDR3 is TGCGCCAGCGCGACAGGGTCGACTAATGAAAAACTGTTTTTT. This encodes CASATGSTNEKLFF.

V usage is TRBV6-5 and J usage is TRBJ2-2; TRBD1 aligns across 9 bases. CDR1 and CDR2 from the germline V gene are MNHEY and SVGAGI. This CDR3 comprises 15 residues. The ends lost 8 bases at V and 6 bases at J; junction bases unmatched: 10. Here the CDR3 reads CASVGLQGAAGELFF. In DNA form, the CDR3 reads TGTGCCAGCGTAGGCTTACAGGGGGCAGCCGGGGAGCTGTTTTTT.

This clone has only a few counts. The rearrangement joins TRBV2 to TRBJ2-2, with D perhaps matching TRBD2 (5 bases). The CDR3 totals 14 residues. V was trimmed by 6 bases and J by 5 bases, leaving 13 bases between them. Germline V gene sequence: CDR1 SNHLY, CDR2 FYNNEI. CDR3: CASSPTSGTGELFF. The CDR3 DNA sequence: TGTGCCAGCAGCCCCACGAGCGGTACCGGGGAGCTGTTTTTT.

The gene calls are TRBV5-1 and TRBJ2-3; D is perhaps TRBD2 (6 bases). V gave up 5 bases and J gave up 0 bases, with 19 bases separating them. The CDR3 is made up of 17 amino acids. Germline CDR1 reads SGHRS; CDR2 reads YFSETQ. The CDR3 reads CASRRGFRSGSTDTQYF. The CDR3 DNA sequence: TGCGCCAGCAGAAGGGGCTTTAGGAGCGGGAGCACAGATACGCAGTATTTT.

This clone was seen only a few times. The chain carries TRBV6-1 and TRBJ2-2; D may be TRBD2 (7 bases). The CDR3 loop spans 15 amino acids. V shed 1 base and J shed 6 bases, with 12 bases lying between them. Germline values: CDR1 MNHNS, CDR2 SASEGT. The CDR3 DNA is TGTGCCAGCAGTGAAGGGGAGGGGGGGGCCGGGGAGCTGTTTTTT. Translation gives CASSEGEGGAGELFF.

This clone has more than one count but fewer than ten. This rearrangement joins TRBV7-8 to TRBJ2-3, with a weak D call TRBD1 (5 bases). The CDR3 spans 15 residues. Germline lookup yields CDR1 SGHVS and CDR2 FQNEAQ. The V gene lost 2 bases and the J gene lost 0 bases, with 9 bases spanning the gap. The CDR3 spells CASSLLRGSTDTQYF. DNA of the CDR3: TGTGCCAGCAGCTTACTTAGGGGTAGCACAGATACGCAGTATTTT.

The genes are TRBV29-1 and TRBJ1-2; D remains unclear. V lost 5 bases, J lost 5 bases, and 12 bases lay in between. The CDR3 consists of 12 residues. Germline V gene sequence: CDR1 SQVTM, CDR2 ANQGSEA. CDR3 protein: CSVRDQAYGYTF. Written as DNA, the CDR3 is TGCAGCGTTAGAGACCAGGCTTATGGCTACACCTTC.

The V call is TRBV4-1, the J call TRBJ2-3; D may be TRBD1 (8 bases). The CDR3 runs 17 residues. The germline CDR1 and CDR2 sequences are MGHRA and YSYEKL. Trimming took off 4 bases at V and 3 bases at J, with 20 bases between the two ends. The CDR3 DNA is TGCGCCAGCAGCCCGGGGGCCGGACAGGGAGGGACAGATACGCAGTATTTT. This encodes CASSPGAGQGGTDTQYF.

The chain joins TRBV5-1 to TRBJ2-3; 8 positions match TRBD2. The V gene end was trimmed by 4 bases and the J gene end by 1 base; junction bases not matched to a gene: 17. Germline V CDR1 and CDR2: SGHRS, YFSETQ. This CDR3 contains 19 residues. In DNA form, the CDR3 reads TGCGCCAGCAGCGAGAGGCGCGGGGCTAGCGGGCGACGCACAGATACGCAGTATTTT. Protein: CASSERRGASGRRTDTQYF.

V gene TRBV27 combines with J gene TRBJ2-7; 15 bases agree with TRBD2. The CDR3 spans 15 residues. After removal of 5 bases from V and 6 bases from J, the junction contained 5 bases not matched to a gene. Germline lookup yields CDR1 MNHEY and CDR2 SMNVEV (reference sequence). As DNA, the CDR3 is TGTGCCAGCAGTGGGGGACTAGCGGGAGGTGTCGAGCAGTACTTC. Translating gives CASSGGLAGGVEQYF.

The chain employs TRBV5-8 and TRBJ2-1; 8 nucleotides align to TRBD2. V lost 0 bases and J lost 4; bases outside the gene matches: 3. The CDR3 contains 15 residues. CDR1 SGHTS and CDR2 YDEGEE come from the germline V gene. CDR3 sequence (DNA): TGTGCCAGCAGCTTGGGGACTAGCCTTTACAATGAGCAGTTCTTC. It encodes CASSLGTSLYNEQFF. Full variable domain (rest looked up from reference TRBV5-8 and TRBJ2-1): EAGVTQSPTHLIKTRGQQATLRCSPISGHTSVYWYQQALGLGLQFLLWYDEGEERNRGNFPPRFSGRQFPNYSSELNVNALELEDSALYLCASSLGTSLYNEQFFGPGTRLTVL.

V gene TRBV4-3 combines with J gene TRBJ2-1; D remains ambiguous. Germline-derived CDR1 and CDR2 are LGHNA and YSLEER. The germline V and J ends were trimmed by 1 base and 4 bases, with 11 bases remaining between them. CDR3 length equals 15 residues. The CDR3 DNA reads as TGCGCCAGCAGCCAAGTCGCGCAAGTATACAATGAGCAGTTCTTC. Translation: CASSQVAQVYNEQFF.